Listed below are T cell receptor beta chains from one sample, sequenced in a study of cytomegalovirus exposure and HLA in healthy donors. Profiling relied on immunoSEQ multiplex PCR, and the TCRdb table lists in-frame clones only, not all of them. Among about 120,000 clones, approximately 87% were seen once, and the ten largest hold approximately 2.3%. Sequenced: PBMCs. Receptors originate from a woman younger than 45 in good health and CMV-seronegative. Both conserved end residues are part of each CDR3. A D gene is named only where the DNA matches it firmly. Size tells how often a clone was seen (once, few, many) or the class of an expanded clone, and some rows leave it out.

V,size,J,D,DNA,CDR3
TRBV7-9,-,TRBJ1-1,TRBD1,TGTGCCAGCAGCCTCGACAGGGAGGATGAAGCTTTCTTT,CASSLDREDEAFF
TRBV6-5,-,TRBJ2-6,-,TGTGCCAGCAGTAACTCTCTCTCTGGGGCCAACGTCCTGACTTTC,CASSNSLSGANVLTF
TRBV27,-,TRBJ1-1,TRBD1,TGTGCCAGCAGTAACAGGGGAACTGAAGCTTTCTTT,CASSNRGTEAFF
TRBV2,-,TRBJ2-4,TRBD2,TGTGCCAGCAACGGCGGGAGGCCGGGAGCCAAAAACATTCAGTACTTC,CASNGGRPGAKNIQYF
TRBV11-2,few,TRBJ2-1,TRBD2,TGTGCCAGCAGCTTTTCAACTAGCGGGGGGGCTGGCGAGCAGTTCTTC,CASSFSTSGGAGEQFF
TRBV29-1,-,TRBJ1-1,TRBD1,TGCAGCGTCCTACTCGACAGGGATGCTGAAGCTTTCTTT,CSVLLDRDAEAFF
TRBV1,-,TRBJ2-3,-,TGCACCAGCAGCCTTGGACTAGCGGGGGGGAAGAGGGGTGATACGCAGTATTTT,CTSSLGLAGGKRGDTQYF
TRBV7-3,-,TRBJ2-5,-,TGTGCCAGCAGCATATACAGTGGGGGGATCGTGTACTTC,CASSIYSGGIVYF
TRBV7-3,-,TRBJ2-3,TRBD2,TGTGCCAGCAGCAGAACTAGCGGGGGTGGGACAGATACGCAGTATTTT,CASSRTSGGGTDTQYF
TRBV5-6,-,TRBJ2-3,-,TGTGCCAGCAGCTTGGTCCCCCGGGGGGCTTCCACAGATACGCAGTATTTT,CASSLVPRGASTDTQYF
TRBV9,once,TRBJ1-1,-,TGTGCCAGCAGCGCGGTAGCAGTGGGTAGGACTGAAGCTTTCTTT,CASSAVAVGRTEAFF
TRBV7-6,-,TRBJ2-7,TRBD2,TGTGCCAGCAGCTCCCGAGGTAGCGGGGGGGGGTACGAGCAGTACTTC,CASSSRGSGGGYEQYF
TRBV5-1,-,TRBJ1-2,-,TGCGCCAGCAGCTTGGGGGATCAGGGTAGCTACACCTTC,CASSLGDQGSYTF
TRBV15,-,TRBJ2-3,TRBD2,TGTGCCACCAGCAGAGCCCGGGGTAGCGGGGGGTTGGATACGCAGTATTTT,CATSRARGSGGLDTQYF
TRBV27,-,TRBJ2-2,TRBD2,TGTGCCAGCAGTGCCCCCCCGGCGGGGGGTCTAACCGGGGAGCTGTTTTTT,CASSAPPAGGLTGELFF
TRBV2,-,TRBJ2-1,-,TGTGCCAGCATCACTACAGGGTGGGGTGAGCAGTTCTTC,CASITTGWGEQFF
TRBV5-5,-,TRBJ2-7,-,TGTGCCAGCAGCTTGGCTCCCCGGCGGCCTCCTACCTACGAGCAGTACTTC,CASSLAPRRPPTYEQYF
TRBV28,-,TRBJ1-1,TRBD1,TGTGCCTTGTACCAGGGGGCGAACACTGAAGCTTTCTTT,CALYQGANTEAFF
TRBV6-6,-,TRBJ2-5,-,TGTGCCAGCAGTTACTCGAGTGTGACCCAGTACTTC,CASSYSSVTQYF
TRBV10-1,few,TRBJ2-2,-,TGCGCCAGCAGTGTCGGACAGATGAACACCGGGGAGCTGTTTTTT,CASSVGQMNTGELFF
TRBV5-1,-,TRBJ1-1,-,TGCGCCAGCAGCTTACTTGGGGGGAAGAACACTGAAGCTTTCTTT,CASSLLGGKNTEAFF
TRBV30,-,TRBJ2-2,-,TGTGCCTGGACTATCACCGGGGAGCTGTTTTTT,CAWTITGELFF
TRBV25-1,-,TRBJ1-5,-,TGTGCCAGCAGTGCAGGGTTCGGCAATCAGCCCCAGCATTTT,CASSAGFGNQPQHF
TRBV7-3,-,TRBJ1-2,-,TGTGCCAGCAGCTTAACGGGCAGTTATGGCTACACCTTC,CASSLTGSYGYTF
TRBV7-9,-,TRBJ1-2,-,TGTGCCAGCAGCTTAGTAGGGGTAGAAGCTAACTATGGCTACACCTTC,CASSLVGVEANYGYTF
TRBV6-5,-,TRBJ1-1,-,TGTGCCAGCAGTTACGAGGGTTTGGACACTGAAGCTTTCTTT,CASSYEGLDTEAFF
TRBV2,-,TRBJ2-6,-,TGTGCCAGCAGGGTCGGTTCTGGGGCCAACGTCCTGACTTTC,CASRVGSGANVLTF
TRBV7-2,-,TRBJ2-2,-,TGTGCCAGCAGCTTCGGGGGGCTGATCGGGGAGCTGTTTTTT,CASSFGGLIGELFF
TRBV30,-,TRBJ1-5,TRBD1,TGTGCCTGGAGTCCGAACAGGGGGCGTCAGCCCCAGCATTTT,CAWSPNRGRQPQHF